This TCR beta chain was identified in a study of cytomegalovirus exposure and HLA in healthy donors. The CDR3 contains 17 residues. Per the germline V gene, CDR1 is SGHTA and CDR2 is FQGTGA. J lost 2 bases, V lost 5 bases, and 11 bases had no gene match. Method: immunoSEQ multiplex PCR; TCRdb's copy keeps in-frame clones and lacks some. The repertoire includes 110,000 to 150,000 clones, about 95% of them detected once, and roughly 1.9% sits in the top ten. As concerns this clone: Its antigen remains unknown.

The study's findings and limits: A few of the chains that were CMV-associated were confirmed in vitro to be specific for CMV antigens. The classifier reportedly diagnosed cytomegalovirus status with high sensitivity and specificity. Investigators reported about 160 TCR beta chains as tied to cytomegalovirus.

The material sequenced was PBMCs. The receptor's source is a man younger than 30 in good health and CMV-seropositive. The V call is TRBV7-3, the J call TRBJ2-1, with TRBD2 matching over 8 bases. DNA of the CDR3: TGTGCCAGCAGCCCCACCTCCGGGACTAGTGCCTACAATGAGCAGTTCTTC. This sequence encodes CASSPTSGTSAYNEQFF.